Included here is one T cell receptor beta chain sequence, with context. This specimen belongs to a study of T cells in localized non-small cell lung cancer. Clones were sequenced by immunoSEQ multiplex PCR, and TCRdb holds only the in-frame ones, with some missing. The data show 45,000 to 55,000 clones, approximately 80% seen once. This clonotype was sampled from a man aged 35 to 70 with stage I squamous cell lung carcinoma. Sample: peripheral blood, taken before any cancer treatment.

In nucleotides, the CDR3 is TGTGCCAGCGGCTGGGCGGGGGGTGCAGCTTTCTTT. Its translation: CASGWAGGAAFF. The rearrangement joins TRBV27 to TRBJ1-1; maybe TRBD1 (5 bases). Trimming took off 8 bases at V and 10 bases at J, with 17 bases between the two ends. CDR1 and CDR2 (germline): MNHEY, SMNVEV (reference sequence). The CDR3 length is 12 residues.